The 16 T cell receptor beta chains listed next were all sequenced from one sample in a study of Ad26.COV2.S vaccination and SARS-CoV-2 variants. Profiling relied on immunoSEQ multiplex PCR, and the TCRdb table lists in-frame clones only, not all of them. In the table there are 300,000 to 450,000 clones, about 91% of which are singletons. Sample: peripheral blood, taken after recovery from COVID-19. The receptors shown here come from a human donor who had recovered from COVID-19.

The chain combines TRBV7-8 with TRBJ1-6, with D unresolved. Germline values: CDR1 SGHVS, CDR2 FQNEAQ. This CDR3 spans 15 amino acids. V lost 4 bases and J 2 bases, leaving 9 bases between the germline ends. Written as DNA, the CDR3 is TGTGCCAGCAGCTCTCTACATGCCTATAATTCACCCCTCCACTTT. Translation gives CASSSLHAYNSPLHF.

This clone was picked up a small number of times. The chain is built from TRBV3-1 (or the pseudogene TRBV3-2) and TRBJ1-5; 8 nucleotides line up with TRBD1. The CDR3 length is 14 residues. Germline values: CDR1 LGHDT, CDR2 YNNKEL (reference sequence). Trimming took 4 bases from V and 5 from J; bases not matched to a gene: 4. CDR3 sequence: CASSLHRGYQPQHF. In DNA, the CDR3 is TGTGCCAGCAGCCTTCACAGGGGGTATCAGCCCCAGCATTTT.

This clone was recorded a few times. The chain employs TRBV3-1 (or the pseudogene TRBV3-2) and TRBJ1-1; D is uncertain. This CDR3 comprises 16 residues. The germline V gene has CDR1 LGHDT and CDR2 YNNKEL (reference sequence). The V end lost 6 bases, the J end lost 4 bases, and 21 bases lay between the germline ends. CDR3 loop: CASSRTTLTEGTEAFF. The CDR3 DNA sequence: TGTGCCAGCAGTCGAACGACCCTAACAGAGGGCACTGAAGCTTTCTTT.

The CDR3: CASSHGATTYEQYF. In DNA, the CDR3 is TGCGCCAGCAGCCACGGAGCGACTACCTACGAGCAGTACTTC. This rearrangement joins TRBV4-3 to TRBJ2-7; possibly TRBD2 for D (5 bases). The CDR3 sequence is 14 residues long. Trimming took off 3 bases at V and 2 bases at J, with 11 bases between the two ends. Germline-derived CDR1 and CDR2 are LGHNA and YSLEER.

This clone was counted a single time. V and J are TRBV24-1 and TRBJ2-3, with TRBD2 identical over 10 bases. V trimming: 9 bases; J trimming: 4 bases; junction bases outside the gene matches: 6. CDR1 is KGHDR, CDR2 SFDVKD, per germline. The CDR3 covers 14 residues. CDR3 residues: CATSSSGGSDTQYF. The CDR3 nucleotides read TGTGCCACCTCCTCTAGCGGGGGTTCAGATACGCAGTATTTT.

The chain combines TRBV19 with TRBJ2-7; TRBD1 matches at 7 bases. V shed 7 bases, J shed 1 base, and the junction held 10 bases outside the gene matches. CDR3 length: 15 residues. Per germline, CDR1 LNHDA and CDR2 SQIVND (reference sequence). The CDR3 region is CASTFGTAKSYEQYF. As DNA, the CDR3 is TGTGCCAGTACCTTCGGGACAGCGAAATCCTACGAGCAGTACTTC. The variable domain in full, completed from reference TRBV19 and TRBJ2-7, reads DGGITQSPKYLFRKEGQNVTLSCEQNLNHDAMYWYRQDPGQGLRLIYYSQIVNDFQKGDIAEGYSVSREKKESFPLTVTSAQKNPTAFYLCASTFGTAKSYEQYFGPGTRLTVT.

J is TRBJ2-2 and V is TRBV9, with TRBD2 as a possible D gene (7 bases). Deletions cut 0 bases from V and 4 bases from J, with 16 bases between. Germline CDR1 SGDLS, CDR2 YYNGEE. This CDR3 contains 17 residues. The CDR3 coding sequence is TGTGCCAGCAGCGTAGTCCGGGGGGCGCCCCGCACCGGGGAGCTGTTTTTT. Translating gives CASSVVRGAPRTGELFF.

The rearrangement uses TRBV7-6 and TRBJ2-2, with TRBD2 matching over 12 bases. Looked up from germline, CDR1 is SGHVS and CDR2 is FNYEAQ. This CDR3 comprises 16 residues. The V gene end was trimmed by 5 bases and the J gene end by 7 bases; junction bases not matched to a gene: 8. DNA of the CDR3: TGTGCCAGCAGCGGACTAGCGGGGCCCGGGGGCGGGGAGCTGTTTTTT. Its translation is CASSGLAGPGGGELFF.

This clone was counted many times. V and J are TRBV5-4 and TRBJ2-1; 12 bases map to TRBD2. V shed 3 bases and J 6 bases; nucleotides not matched to a gene: 10. Per the germline V gene, CDR1 is SGHNT and CDR2 is YYREEE (reference sequence). This CDR3 contains 17 residues. In DNA form, the CDR3 reads TGTGCCAGCAGCTCCCGGTCGGCTAGCGGGGGGGCCAATGAGCAGTTCTTC. This codes for CASSSRSASGGANEQFF.

The chain uses TRBV4-3 and TRBJ2-3; a weak D match, TRBD2 (7 bases). The CDR3 totals 15 residues. Germline V gene lookup returns CDR1 LGHNA and CDR2 YSLEER. Trimming pared 0 bases from V and 5 bases from J, leaving 12 bases between. The CDR3 coding sequence is TGCGCCAGCAGCCAAGATCTGGGGGGGCTAGATACGCAGTATTTT. Encoded protein: CASSQDLGGLDTQYF.

The genes are TRBV9 and TRBJ1-2; 8 bases fit TRBD1. CDR1 SGDLS and CDR2 YYNGEE come from the germline V gene. J was trimmed by 6 bases and V by 4 bases; bases with no gene match: 11. The CDR3 is 15 residues long. The CDR3 coding sequence is TGTGCCAGCAGCCCCCGACAGGGGTTTAAGGATGGCTACACCTTC. Its translation is CASSPRQGFKDGYTF.

This rearrangement joins TRBV24-1 to TRBJ2-7; D is unclear. Germline V gene data show CDR1 as KGHDR and CDR2 as SFDVKD. CDR3 length equals 12 residues. The V end was cut by 7 bases, the J end by 7 bases, with 13 bases between. In nucleotides, the CDR3 is TGTGCCACCAGACCCCGATTCGGGGAGCAGTACTTC. This translates into CATRPRFGEQYF.

The V gene is TRBV9, the J gene TRBJ1-1; D is perhaps TRBD1 (5 bases). The CDR3 is made up of 13 amino acids. CDR1 is SGDLS and CDR2 is YYNGEE in the germline V gene. V was shortened by 2 bases and J by 5 bases, with 10 bases between the two germline ends. The CDR3 DNA reads TGTGCCAGCAGCGTTGGGGGGAGGACTGAAGCTTTCTTT. Translation gives CASSVGGRTEAFF.

The chain uses TRBV19 and TRBJ1-1; perhaps TRBD1 as D (6 bases). Per germline, CDR1 LNHDA and CDR2 SQIVND (reference sequence). The CDR3 consists of 14 residues. V lost 10 bases, J lost 0 bases, and 15 bases lay in between. CDR3 sequence (DNA): TGTGCCACAAGTAGAAGACAGGTGAACACTGAAGCTTTCTTT. Residues: CATSRRQVNTEAFF.

The chain employs TRBV4-1 and TRBJ2-7; 9 nucleotides agree with TRBD2. The junction had 10 bases not matched to a gene; V was cut back by 4 bases and J by 0 bases. Germline V gives CDR1 MGHRA, CDR2 YSYEKL. CDR3 length: 17 amino acids. CDR3 in amino acids: CASSPQRGVGDSYEQYF. DNA for the CDR3: TGCGCCAGCAGCCCCCAGCGGGGGGTCGGGGACTCCTACGAGCAGTACTTC.

This chain connects TRBV29-1 to TRBJ2-7; D perhaps matches TRBD1 (6 bases). Germline CDR1 SQVTM, CDR2 ANQGSEA. Trimming stripped 6 bases from V and 4 bases from J, with 16 bases between. CDR3 size: 13 residues. The CDR3 here is CSVGQSSGYEQYF. The DNA of the CDR3 is TGCAGCGTAGGACAGTCCTCAGGATACGAGCAGTACTTC.